Sequencing of this T cell receptor (delta chain) was carried out in a study of γδ T cells in repeated Plasmodium falciparum infection (dated by TCRdb to the early 2020s). A note on the overall study: In the natural-infection arm, Malian children exposed to intense seasonal malaria transmission were enrolled and compared against age and gender matched Australian children. Four controlled human malaria infections were administered to about five malaria-naive U.S. adults over approximately 600 days by bites from P. falciparum NF54-infected Anopheles stephensi mosquitoes. The gammadelta TCR repertoires from Mali were analysed in two ways: cross-sectionally during periods with no transmission, and longitudinally across episodes of acute febrile malaria. Samples were collected from controlled-infection subjects at baseline, immediately before selected infections, and 21 days after each infection. The study examined how repeated Plasmodium falciparum infection shapes the human gammadelta T cell repertoire, using natural infection in Mali and controlled human malaria infection. What the authors observed across the whole study: Because the controlled-infection cohort was small, analysis of inter-individual variability in gammadelta T cell responses was limited. Generalizability was limited because the Malian cohort came from a small rural village made up predominantly of one ethnic group. In Vdelta2-negative gammadelta TCR repertoires, which were largely Vdelta1+, repeated controlled infections appeared to drive waves of new clonotype selection. Vdelta2-negative gammadelta TCR repertoires from Malian children appeared more clonally expanded, less diverse and less shared than those of Australian children. Vgamma9/Vdelta2+ TCR repertoires showed a highly stable polyclonal repertoire over time and infection, with many inter-individual overlapping TCRgamma sequences.

Vgamma9/Vdelta2+ and Vdelta2-negative gammadelta T cell populations were flow-sorted from peripheral blood mononuclear cells for bulk TCR repertoire analysis. According to the germline V gene, CDR1 reads TSWWSYY and CDR2 reads QGS. V is cut by 2 bases and J by 6 bases, and the space between the germline ends is 7 bases. The CDR3 numbers 12 residues from cysteine through phenylalanine. The kept DNA is CDR3 alone, 36 bases in frame from the first base. This clone was seen a few times. Its target antigen remains unknown. TCRdb attributes to this sequence the protein of a much larger clone, which differs from the DNA translation at residue 8; a read error is likely, and the protein displayed is translated from the DNA. Receptor amplification or capture employed multiplex PCR. The instrument given in TCRdb is Illumina MiSeq. Every sorted gammadelta T cell sample had both its TCR gamma (TRG) and TCR delta (TRD) chains sequenced. In the original analysis: Clonotype tree plots, accumulated frequency of the top 20 clonotypes, diversity index (DI) and D75 metrics were included in the repertoire analyses. Clonotypes were called again by TCRdb from the public reads via CATT, and duplicate nucleotide sequences were then merged into one entry. These V and J calls rely on TCRdb rather than the paper's analysis. The sample table records 85,000 to 90,000 delta-chain clones; approximately 1.4% of these occur just once. The ten largest clones take up around 8.5% of the sample.

The chain uses TRDV1 and TRDJ1; the D gene lacks a confident call. The J gene was not available in TCRdb and was assigned here by matching the DNA to germline segments. Material: gamma-delta T cells from blood. The sequence was collected from a pool of human donors (malaria-infected and uninfected, not separated). The DNA reads as follows: TGTGCTCTTGGGGAATTGCGGCATAAACTCATCTTT. Translated, it gives CALGELRHKLIF.